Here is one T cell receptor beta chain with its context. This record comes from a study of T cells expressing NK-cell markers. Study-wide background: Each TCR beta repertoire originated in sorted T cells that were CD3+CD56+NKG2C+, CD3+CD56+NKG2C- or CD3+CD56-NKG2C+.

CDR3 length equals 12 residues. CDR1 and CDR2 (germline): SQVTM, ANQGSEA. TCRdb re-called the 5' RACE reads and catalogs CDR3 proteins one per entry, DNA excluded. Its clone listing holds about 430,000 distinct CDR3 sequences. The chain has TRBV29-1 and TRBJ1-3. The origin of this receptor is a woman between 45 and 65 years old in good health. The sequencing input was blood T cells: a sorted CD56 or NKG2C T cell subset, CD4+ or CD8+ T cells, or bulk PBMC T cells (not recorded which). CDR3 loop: CSVAGGGNTIYF. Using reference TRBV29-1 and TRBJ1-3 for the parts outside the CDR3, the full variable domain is SAVISQKPSRDICQRGTSLTIQCQVDSQVTMMFWYRQQPGQSLTLIATANQGSEATYESGFVIDKFPISRPNLTFSTLTVSNMSPEDSSIYLCSVAGGGNTIYFGEGSWLTVV.